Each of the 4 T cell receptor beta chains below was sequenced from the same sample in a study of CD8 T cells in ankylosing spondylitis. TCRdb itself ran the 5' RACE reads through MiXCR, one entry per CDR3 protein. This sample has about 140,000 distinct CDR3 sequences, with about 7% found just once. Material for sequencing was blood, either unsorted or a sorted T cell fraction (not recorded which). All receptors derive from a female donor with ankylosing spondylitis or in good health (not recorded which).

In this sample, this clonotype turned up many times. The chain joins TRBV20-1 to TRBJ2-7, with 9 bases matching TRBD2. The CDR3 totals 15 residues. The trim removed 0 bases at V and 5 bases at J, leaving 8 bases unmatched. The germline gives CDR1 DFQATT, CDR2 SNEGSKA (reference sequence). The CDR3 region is CSARDGSGGNHEQYF. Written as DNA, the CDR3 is TGCAGTGCTAGAGATGGAAGCGGGGGGAACCACGAGCAGTACTTC.

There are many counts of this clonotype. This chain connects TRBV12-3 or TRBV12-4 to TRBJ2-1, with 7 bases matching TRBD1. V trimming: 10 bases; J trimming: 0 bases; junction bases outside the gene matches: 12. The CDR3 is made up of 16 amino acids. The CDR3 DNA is TGTGCCACCACTTCCACCGACAGGGTCTCCTACAATGAGCAGTTCTTC. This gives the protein CATTSTDRVSYNEQFF.

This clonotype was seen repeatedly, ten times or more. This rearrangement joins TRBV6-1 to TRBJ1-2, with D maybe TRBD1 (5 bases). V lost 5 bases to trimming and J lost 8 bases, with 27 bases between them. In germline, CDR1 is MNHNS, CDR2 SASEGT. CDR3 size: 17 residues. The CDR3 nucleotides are TGTGCCAGCAGTAGCCGAAGTGCGACAGCAAACCCGGGAGGCTACACCTTC. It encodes CASSSRSATANPGGYTF.

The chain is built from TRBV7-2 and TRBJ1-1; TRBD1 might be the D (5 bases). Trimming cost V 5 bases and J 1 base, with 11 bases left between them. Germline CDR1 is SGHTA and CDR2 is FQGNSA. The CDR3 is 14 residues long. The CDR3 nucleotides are TGTGCCAGCAGCGCGGGACCTGAGAACACTGAAGCTTTCTTT. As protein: CASSAGPENTEAFF.